This T cell receptor beta chain derives from a study of human T cells and chemical hapten exposure. The V gene lost 2 bases and the J gene lost 1 base, with 9 bases spanning the gap. The CDR3 sequence is 15 residues long. CDR1 and CDR2 (germline): MDHEN, SYDVKM. Time point indicated: patch test 3, about 24 weeks after DPC sensitization. Treatment specified: therapeutic diphenylcyclopropenone sensitization with weekly scalp DPC. Whole blood, unfractionated, served as the material for total RNA extraction. Study processing details: Per sample, the median was around 100,000 TCRs, with values from 23,224 to 690,600. TCRdb re-derived calls from the RACE reads in MiXCR, one entry per CDR3 protein. What appears here as the V and J calls and clone size reflects TCRdb's work, not the paper's. The sample records about 120,000 distinct CDR3 sequences, about 11% being singletons. The sample holds a few counts of this clonotype.

The sequenced sample was whole blood, obtained in connection with sensitization to the hapten diphenylcyclopropenone (DPC). The rearrangement joins TRBV28 to TRBJ2-4; TRBD2 is a possible D gene (6 bases). This clonotype was obtained from a woman in her forties or fifties with alopecia areata. Some clones in this sample may be carry-over from other donors' samples. The CDR3: CASSLGAGAKNIQYF. DNA for the CDR3: TGTGCCAGCAGTTTAGGCGCGGGGGCCAAAAACATTCAGTACTTC.